The clone carrying this T cell receptor (beta chain) was detected ten times or more. The target antigen is unknown. Whole blood, unfractionated, served as the material for total RNA extraction. Trimming shortened V by 2 bases and J by 2 bases, and 9 bases separated the two germline ends. Germline V gene lookup returns CDR1 DFQATT and CDR2 SNEGSKA (reference sequence). The CDR3 runs 13 residues. These data are taken from a study of human T cells and chemical hapten exposure. Overall study: Minor pooled library volume differences mainly drove per-sample TCR yield variation. Whole-study findings and limits: DPC sensitization did not alter TCRs above 1 in 1000 frequency.

The study's library attached unique molecular identifiers to single cDNA molecules. TCRdb redid the calling of the 5' RACE reads with MiXCR, one entry per CDR3 protein. The repertoire holds about 140,000 distinct CDR3 sequences, with 4.1% as singletons. V usage is TRBV20-1 and J usage is TRBJ1-2, with a weak D call TRBD1 (5 bases). This TCR was sampled from a female donor in good health. The CDR3 bases are TGCAGTGCTAGATGGGGGAGGAACTATGGCTACACCTTC. Translation gives CSARWGRNYGYTF.